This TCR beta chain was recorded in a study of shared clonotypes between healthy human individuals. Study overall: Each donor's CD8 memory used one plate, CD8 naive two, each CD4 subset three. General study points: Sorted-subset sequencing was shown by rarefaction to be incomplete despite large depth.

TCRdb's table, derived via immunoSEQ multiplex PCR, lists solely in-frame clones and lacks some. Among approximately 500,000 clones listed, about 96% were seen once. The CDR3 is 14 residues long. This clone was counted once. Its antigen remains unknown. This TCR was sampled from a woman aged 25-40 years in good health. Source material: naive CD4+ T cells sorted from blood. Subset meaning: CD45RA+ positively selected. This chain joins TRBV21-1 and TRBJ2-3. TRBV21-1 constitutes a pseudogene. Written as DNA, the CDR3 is TGTGCCAGCAGGATCGGAAAGTGCACAGATACGCAGTATTTT. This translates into CASRIGKCTDTQYF.